This T cell receptor (beta chain) was captured in a study of early T cells in non-severe SARS-CoV-2 infection. At least ten counts were recorded for this clonotype. What it binds is not known. Whole-study findings and limits: VDJdb matching favored anti-spike CD8 responses, missing private and CD4 specificities.

From germline, CDR1 is DFQATT and CDR2 SNEGSKA (reference sequence). This CDR3 has 15 residues. V lost 3 bases and J 0 bases, leaving 13 bases between the germline ends. Researchers attached unique molecular identifiers to individual cDNA molecules. TCRdb analysed the 5' RACE reads with MiXCR anew, one entry per CDR3 protein. The table has about 27,000 distinct CDR3 sequences, about 2.7% seen once. Input material: whole blood. The rearrangement joins TRBV20-1 to TRBJ2-3, with a possible D match to TRBD1 (6 bases). This receptor was identified in an adult who was a healthcare worker with PCR-confirmed SARS-CoV-2 infection or an uninfected control (not recorded which). The CDR3, as DNA: TGCAGTGCTAGGAACCCAGGGGAGAGCACAGATACGCAGTATTTT. Its protein product is CSARNPGESTDTQYF.